This T cell receptor (beta chain) appears in the sequencing data of a study of cytomegalovirus exposure and HLA in healthy donors. Turning to the study itself: There were 90 million to 140 million unique TCR beta sequences, drawn from 150 million to 200 million T cells, in an earlier analysis.

V was trimmed by 2 bases and J by 8 bases, leaving 12 bases between them. This CDR3 contains 13 residues. The V gene's germline CDR1 is SEHNR and CDR2 FQNEAQ (reference sequence). In its sample, this clone was seen a few times. Its antigen remains unknown. Study findings and constraints: In a later analysis, donors in an Asian-associated ancestry cluster reportedly had fewer N-insertions in productive TCRs than the cohort mean. Both high specificity and high sensitivity reportedly marked the classifier's diagnosis of cytomegalovirus status. In a later analysis, CMV-associated beta chains were mostly HLA-associated, it appeared.

PCR used 60 Vbeta primers and 13 Jbeta primers. The assay was immunoSEQ multiplex PCR, and TCRdb's table has in-frame clones only and misses some. The sample yields about 120,000 clones, over 75% seen once. J is TRBJ1-2 and V is TRBV7-9, with D maybe TRBD1 (6 bases). Sequences were obtained from PBMCs. This receptor was taken from a man aged 18 to 29 in good health and CMV-seropositive. The CDR3, as DNA: TGTGCCAGCAGCTTAACAGGGCCGGGAGGCTACACCTTC. Amino acids: CASSLTGPGGYTF.